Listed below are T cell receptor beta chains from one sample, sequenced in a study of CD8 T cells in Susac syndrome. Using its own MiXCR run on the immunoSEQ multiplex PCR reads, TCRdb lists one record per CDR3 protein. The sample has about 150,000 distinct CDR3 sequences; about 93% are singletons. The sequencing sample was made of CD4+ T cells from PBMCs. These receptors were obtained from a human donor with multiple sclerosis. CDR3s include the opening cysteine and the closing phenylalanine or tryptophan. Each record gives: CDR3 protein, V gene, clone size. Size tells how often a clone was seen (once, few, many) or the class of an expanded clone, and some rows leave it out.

CDR3aa: CASSPGQGVPQHF
v_gene: TRBV9
abundance: NA

CDR3aa: CSVGEAGFTYEQYF
v_gene: TRBV29-1
abundance: NA

CDR3aa: CASKPGRLYSYTF
v_gene: TRBV6-2/TRBV6-3
abundance: NA

CDR3aa: CASSYLAGGGEQFF
v_gene: TRBV6-6
abundance: NA

CDR3aa: CASSPNGGYLNEQFF
v_gene: TRBV28
abundance: NA

CDR3aa: CSAPGVDETQYF
v_gene: TRBV20-1
abundance: NA

CDR3aa: CASNREFQETQYF
v_gene: TRBV2
abundance: NA

CDR3aa: CASSSTGTWNTGELFF
v_gene: TRBV5-1
abundance: NA

CDR3aa: CASSEKGGGTEAFF
v_gene: TRBV7-9
abundance: NA

CDR3aa: CSARRSMNTEAFF
v_gene: TRBV29-1
abundance: NA

CDR3aa: CASSYYTSGREKLFF
v_gene: TRBV6-5
abundance: NA

CDR3aa: CASSLRWQGSSNYGYTF
v_gene: TRBV12-3/TRBV12-4
abundance: NA

CDR3aa: CASSPERSSYNSPLHF
v_gene: TRBV5-6
abundance: NA

CDR3aa: CASSYSRWTGLQETQYF
v_gene: TRBV6-5
abundance: NA

CDR3aa: CASPTFRRGSTEAFF
v_gene: TRBV19
abundance: NA

CDR3aa: CASSYGLGNEQFF
v_gene: TRBV27
abundance: NA

CDR3aa: CASSFQRTDTQYF
v_gene: TRBV27
abundance: NA

CDR3aa: CAIGPLAGQETQYF
v_gene: TRBV10-3
abundance: NA

CDR3aa: CASSASREVLFF
v_gene: TRBV11-2
abundance: NA

CDR3aa: CATSRDLAGVGEQFF
v_gene: TRBV15
abundance: NA

CDR3aa: CASRRRGPGETQYF
v_gene: TRBV25-1
abundance: NA

CDR3aa: CASSHNRDNGIVYTF
v_gene: TRBV3-1
abundance: NA

CDR3aa: CASTTGQGGGEQYF
v_gene: TRBV12-3/TRBV12-4
abundance: NA

CDR3aa: CSVEGVAGVNYGYTF
v_gene: TRBV29-1
abundance: NA

CDR3aa: CAWNQGAPYEQYF
v_gene: TRBV30
abundance: NA

CDR3aa: CASNDTPNQPQHF
v_gene: TRBV19
abundance: NA

CDR3aa: CSALTGTGTNEQFF
v_gene: TRBV20-1
abundance: NA

CDR3aa: CASSSAGTGSEKLFF
v_gene: TRBV28
abundance: NA

CDR3aa: CASSQDTGNYGYTF
v_gene: TRBV3-1
abundance: NA

CDR3aa: CSAASALRSYNEQFF
v_gene: TRBV20-1
abundance: NA

CDR3aa: CASKQGGNEQFF
v_gene: TRBV28
abundance: NA

CDR3aa: CASSFGTDQETQYF
v_gene: TRBV28
abundance: NA

CDR3aa: CASSADYSYNEQFF
v_gene: TRBV2
abundance: NA

CDR3aa: CSARRPGLAGDYNEQFF
v_gene: TRBV20-1
abundance: NA

CDR3aa: CASSQPGQGLNEKLFF
v_gene: TRBV28
abundance: once

CDR3aa: CSARDYTQETQYF
v_gene: TRBV20-1
abundance: NA

CDR3aa: CAWRLTWPRTDTQYF
v_gene: TRBV30
abundance: NA

CDR3aa: CAWMPGTAYGYTF
v_gene: TRBV30
abundance: NA

CDR3aa: CSARDPLSGGGYTGELFF
v_gene: TRBV20-1
abundance: once

CDR3aa: CASSGGQLQNTEAFF
v_gene: TRBV5-4
abundance: once

CDR3aa: CASSEALRGYNEQFF
v_gene: TRBV2
abundance: NA

CDR3aa: CATSDIREEAFF
v_gene: TRBV24-1
abundance: NA

CDR3aa: CASSPQGAANYGYTF
v_gene: TRBV4-3
abundance: NA

CDR3aa: CASSLWSSGANVLTF
v_gene: TRBV27
abundance: once

CDR3aa: CASSRDRGSEQYF
v_gene: TRBV7-3
abundance: NA

CDR3aa: CSARGGSSYNEQFF
v_gene: TRBV20-1
abundance: NA

CDR3aa: CASSLQSQDTQYF
v_gene: TRBV12-3/TRBV12-4
abundance: NA

CDR3aa: CASSPWAGNQETQYF
v_gene: TRBV7-2
abundance: once

CDR3aa: CAWSVSWVNEQYF
v_gene: TRBV30
abundance: once

CDR3aa: CSALDQRGGGHEQYF
v_gene: TRBV20-1
abundance: NA

CDR3aa: CASSRQGVGGTGQYF
v_gene: TRBV7-9
abundance: NA

CDR3aa: CASSLSWVSYEQYF
v_gene: TRBV27
abundance: NA

CDR3aa: CASSLTSRDTQYF
v_gene: TRBV7-9
abundance: NA

CDR3aa: CASSLRPRDTQYF
v_gene: TRBV27
abundance: NA

CDR3aa: CASSETSGNEQYF
v_gene: TRBV2
abundance: NA

CDR3aa: CASSLTAFSGANVLTF
v_gene: TRBV7-3
abundance: NA

CDR3aa: CASSLGSRQENSPLHF
v_gene: TRBV7-3
abundance: NA